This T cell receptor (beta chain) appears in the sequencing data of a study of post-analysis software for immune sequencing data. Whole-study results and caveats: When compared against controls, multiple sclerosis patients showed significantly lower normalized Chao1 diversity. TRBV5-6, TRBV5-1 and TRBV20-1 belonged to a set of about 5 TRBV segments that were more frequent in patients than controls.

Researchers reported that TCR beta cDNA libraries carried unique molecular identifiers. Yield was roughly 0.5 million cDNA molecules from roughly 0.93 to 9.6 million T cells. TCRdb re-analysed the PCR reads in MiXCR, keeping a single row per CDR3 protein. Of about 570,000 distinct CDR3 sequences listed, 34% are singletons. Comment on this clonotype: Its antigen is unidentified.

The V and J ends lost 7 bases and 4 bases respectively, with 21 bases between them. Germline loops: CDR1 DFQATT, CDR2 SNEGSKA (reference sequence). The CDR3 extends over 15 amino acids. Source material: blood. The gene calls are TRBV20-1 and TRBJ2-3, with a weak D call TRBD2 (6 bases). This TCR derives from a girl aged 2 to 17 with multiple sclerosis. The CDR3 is CSVHGGDVIPDTQYF. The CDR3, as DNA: TGCAGTGTTCACGGCGGGGATGTTATCCCAGATACGCAGTATTTT.